This T cell receptor (beta chain) was profiled in a study of tumor-infiltrating lymphocytes in primary liver carcinoma. Study details: Patients included men and women of 30 to 69 years.

Points from the study as a whole: Bulk unsorted samples prevented comparison of CD4+ and CD8+ repertoires. Tumor-adjacent and tumor-blood pairs showed less overlap than tumor region pairs.

Unsorted whole blood supplied the blood RNA, and germline DNA was isolated too. HBV chronically infected the treatment-naive patients. Trimming shortened V by 5 bases and J by 2 bases, and 8 bases separated the two germline ends. The CDR3 covers 13 residues. Germline V gives CDR1 KGHDR, CDR2 SFDVKD. As regards this clonotype: Its antigen is currently unknown.

The authors made TCR beta cDNA from roughly 480 ng total RNA with a constant-region primer. Investigators got TCR beta libraries out of three nested multiplex PCR rounds, done with slightly modified ARM-PCR. Primers for the first two PCR rounds were TRBV1-TRBV30 forward primers and a C-beta reverse primer (10 cycles per round). MiXCR, run by TCRdb on the multiplex PCR reads, gives a single entry per CDR3 protein. The sample lists 300,000 to 350,000 distinct CDR3 sequences, approximately 64% occurring once. This receptor was identified in a man aged 35 to 55 with primary liver carcinoma and hepatitis B virus infection. The chain combines TRBV24-1 with TRBJ1-2; perhaps TRBD1 as D (5 bases). Material for sequencing was peripheral blood. The CDR3 DNA is TGTGCCACCAGTGGGGGCGCGAACTATGGCTACACCTTC. This encodes CATSGGANYGYTF.